The 32 T cell receptor beta chains given below trace back to one sample, sequenced in a study of CD8 T cells in ankylosing spondylitis. Each CDR3 protein gets one entry after TCRdb re-called the 5' RACE reads with MiXCR. The table includes more than 150,000 distinct CDR3 sequences, 9.5% to 15% detected once. The sequencing sample was made of blood, either unsorted or a sorted T cell fraction (not recorded which). The receptors stem from a male donor with ankylosing spondylitis or in good health (not recorded which).

The chain combines TRBV12-3 or TRBV12-4 with TRBJ1-4; 9 bases are shared with TRBD1. The V gene end was trimmed by 6 bases and the J gene end by 11 bases; junction bases not matched to a gene: 10. The length of the CDR3 is 14 residues. CDR3 DNA sequence: TGTGCCAGCAGCCCCCCCGGGACAGGGTTGAAACTGTTTTTT. As protein: CASSPPGTGLKLFF.

This clonotype came up a few times. The CDR3 spells CASSGLVSQDSPLHF. CDR3 nucleotide sequence: TGTGCCAGCAGTGGGTTGGTCAGTCAGGATTCACCCCTCCACTTT. The chain employs TRBV2 and TRBJ1-6, with no clear D. V lost 4 bases and J 8 bases, leaving 15 bases between the germline ends. This CDR3 spans 15 amino acids. Germline V lookup: CDR1 SNHLY, CDR2 FYNNEI.

Details on this clonotype: Mismatch with germline at one junction end may stem from a read error. J is TRBJ2-7 and V is TRBV7-9; unclear D gene. This CDR3 spans 14 amino acids. Germline values: CDR1 SEHNR, CDR2 FQNEAQ (reference sequence). CDR3 in DNA: TGTGTCAGCAGCCCACAAGGAGACCTTTACGAGCAGTACTTC. The encoded protein is CVSSPQGDLYEQYF. Drawing the rest from reference TRBV7-9 and TRBJ2-7, the complete variable domain is DTGVSQNPRHKITKRGQNVTFRCDPISEHNRLYWYRQTLGQGPEFLTYFQNEAQLEKSRLLSDRFSAERPKGSFSTLEIQRTEQGDSAMYLCVSSPQGDLYEQYFGPGTRLTVT.

In its sample, this clonotype was seen a few times. The V gene is TRBV30, the J gene TRBJ2-1, with D unclear. V lost 0 bases, J lost 4 bases, and 7 bases lay in between. The CDR3 consists of 13 residues. Germline V lookup: CDR1 GTSNPN, CDR2 SVGIG (reference sequence). The CDR3 DNA is TGTGCCTGGAGTGTCCTACGATACAATGAGCAGTTCTTC. This sequence encodes CAWSVLRYNEQFF.

This clonotype was recorded a few times. J is TRBJ1-1 and V is TRBV19; TRBD1 matches at 10 bases. CDR3 length: 15 amino acids. Unmatched junction bases numbered 10, after V lost 7 bases and J lost 5 bases. Germline V gene sequence: CDR1 LNHDA, CDR2 SQIVND (reference sequence). The CDR3 bases are TGTGCCAGTACCGGGACAGGGGATTGGGAAACTGAAGCTTTCTTT. The encoded protein is CASTGTGDWETEAFF.

The rearrangement joins TRBV5-1 to TRBJ1-2; 9 bases are shared with TRBD1. The germline V gene encodes CDR1 SGHRS and CDR2 YFSETQ. V lost 4 bases and J lost 2; bases outside the gene matches: 12. The CDR3 extends over 17 amino acids. The CDR3 coding sequence is TGCGCCAGCAGCCGGACAGGGGAGATCGGGGCAAACTATGGCTACACCTTC. Translated: CASSRTGEIGANYGYTF.

V is TRBV6-1 and J is TRBJ2-7; TRBD1 might be the D (6 bases). Per the germline V gene, CDR1 is MNHNS and CDR2 is SASEGT. The CDR3 has 14 residues. V lost 5 bases to trimming and J lost 0 bases, with 11 bases between them. CDR3 loop: CASSTGIHSYEQYF. DNA for the CDR3: TGTGCCAGCAGTACAGGGATACACTCCTACGAGCAGTACTTC.

The chain uses TRBV25-1 and TRBJ2-7, with D unclear. Trimming removed 8 bases from V and 1 base from J, with 6 bases in between. The germline CDR1 and CDR2 sequences are MGHDK and SYGVNS. The CDR3 runs to 11 residues. The CDR3 DNA sequence: TGTGCCAGCCAACAGTCCTACGAGCAGTACTTC. It codes for CASQQSYEQYF.

This clonotype came up a few times. The chain employs TRBV10-1 and TRBJ2-7; D unclear. V dropped 1 base and J dropped 5 bases, with 9 bases sitting between them. The CDR3 length is 13 residues. Germline CDR1 WNHNN, CDR2 SYGVQD (reference sequence). The CDR3 loop is CASSELTDDEQYF. The CDR3 coding sequence is TGCGCCAGCAGTGAGTTGACGGACGACGAGCAGTACTTC.

The chain uses TRBV12-3 or TRBV12-4 and TRBJ2-2, with D possibly being TRBD1 (6 bases). V was cut by 3 bases and J by 7 bases, with 24 bases left in between. The CDR3 totals 18 residues. For the CDR3, the DNA is TGTGCCAGCAGTTTCCTCCCACAGGACAGAGTGGATTTCGGGGAGCTGTTTTTT. It encodes CASSFLPQDRVDFGELFF.

The rearrangement uses TRBV10-2 and TRBJ2-2; D is perhaps TRBD1 (6 bases). CDR1 and CDR2 from the germline V gene are WSHSY and SAAADI. Trimming removed 6 bases from V and 3 bases from J, with 11 bases in between. The CDR3 has 14 residues. The CDR3 protein is CASRMAGDTGELFF. The CDR3, as DNA: TGCGCCAGCAGAATGGCAGGGGACACCGGGGAGCTGTTTTTT.

The gene calls are TRBV5-1 and TRBJ1-2; TRBD1 is a possible D gene (5 bases). The CDR3 runs 14 residues. Germline CDR1 is SGHRS and CDR2 is YFSETQ. Trimming cost V 0 bases and J 4 bases, with 10 bases left between them. DNA for the CDR3: TGCGCCAGCAGCTTGGCCGGGGGATTCTATGGCTACACCTTC. Translating it yields CASSLAGGFYGYTF.

This clonotype was found many times. This chain links TRBV12-3 or TRBV12-4 with TRBJ2-2, with 7 bases matching TRBD2. The CDR3 sequence is 12 residues long. With 4 bases clipped from V and 9 bases from J, the junction kept 2 bases outside the gene matches. The CDR3 sequence: CASSWDYRELFF. The DNA for the CDR3 is TGTGCCAGCAGTTGGGACTACCGGGAGCTGTTTTTT.

The rearrangement links TRBV6-1 to TRBJ2-7; possible D gene TRBD1, 5 bases. The CDR3 runs 14 residues. Germline V gives CDR1 MNHNS, CDR2 SASEGT. V shed 2 bases and J shed 3 bases, with 11 bases lying between them. The CDR3 DNA reads TGTGCCAGCAGTGAACATCAGGGCGGCTACGAGCAGTACTTC. Its protein is CASSEHQGGYEQYF.

This clonotype was observed a few times. The chain joins TRBV29-1 to TRBJ1-2; 11 bases line up with TRBD1. CDR3 length equals 16 residues. The V and J ends lost 6 bases and 8 bases, in that order; junction bases with no gene match: 17. From germline, CDR1 is SQVTM and CDR2 ANQGSEA. The CDR3 coding sequence is TGCAGCGTCCGACGTTTATCGGACAGGGGGCTGGAAGGCTACACCTTC. This codes for CSVRRLSDRGLEGYTF.

V usage is TRBV20-1 and J usage is TRBJ2-1; D might be TRBD2 (6 bases). The CDR3 is 14 residues long. The ends were cut back, 6 bases at V and 9 bases at J, with 21 bases in the middle. Germline V gives CDR1 DFQATT, CDR2 SNEGSKA (reference sequence). Here the CDR3 DNA reads TGCAGTGCCCCACCACTAGCATCCTTGGGTGAGCAGTTCTTC. Encoded protein: CSAPPLASLGEQFF.

The chain uses TRBV20-1 and TRBJ2-1; 7 bases are shared with TRBD2. The trim removed 0 bases at V and 4 bases at J, leaving 12 bases unmatched. The CDR3 covers 17 residues. Germline CDR1 is DFQATT and CDR2 is SNEGSKA (reference sequence). The DNA of the CDR3 is TGCAGTGCTAGAGAAAGCGGGGCAGGTCTCGTATACAATGAGCAGTTCTTC. Encoded protein: CSARESGAGLVYNEQFF.

In this sample, this clonotype turned up many times. The V gene is TRBV29-1, the J gene TRBJ1-2; no reliable D call. The CDR3 totals 13 residues. V lost 4 bases and J 0 bases, leaving 9 bases between the germline ends. Germline CDR1 is SQVTM and CDR2 is ANQGSEA. The CDR3 here is CSVAGFSNYGYTF. The DNA for the CDR3 is TGCAGCGTTGCGGGCTTCTCTAACTATGGCTACACCTTC.

This clonotype was observed a handful of times. For the CDR3, the DNA is TGCGCCAGCAGCCAAGGGGCTAGCGAGCCCTACGAGCAGTACTTC. Translating gives CASSQGASEPYEQYF. The chain uses TRBV4-1 and TRBJ2-7; tentative D call: TRBD2 (6 bases). The V end was cut by 1 base, the J end by 2 bases, with 12 bases between. This CDR3 contains 15 residues. From germline, CDR1 is MGHRA and CDR2 YSYEKL.

The rearrangement uses TRBV18 and TRBJ2-7; no definite D call. Germline CDR1 reads KGHSH; CDR2 reads LQKENI. The CDR3 is made up of 13 amino acids. V lost 4 bases to trimming and J lost 9 bases, with 16 bases between them. CDR3 sequence: CASSLTLLTRQYF. DNA for the CDR3: TGTGCCAGCTCACTCACCCTACTGACCCGGCAGTACTTC. Together with reference TRBV18 and TRBJ2-7, the CDR3 gives the full variable domain: NAGVMQNPRHLVRRRGQEARLRCSPMKGHSHVYWYRQLPEEGLKFMVYLQKENIIDESGMPKERFSAEFPKEGPSILRIQQVVRGDSAAYFCASSLTLLTRQYFGPGTRLTVT.

There are a few counts of this clonotype. The CDR3 loop is CASSVYKSQYGYTF. For the CDR3, the DNA is TGTGCCAGCAGTGTCTATAAAAGCCAATATGGCTACACCTTC. The chain links TRBV2 to TRBJ1-2; the D is unclear. Germline loops: CDR1 SNHLY, CDR2 FYNNEI. Trimming removed 4 bases from V and 5 bases from J, with 14 bases in between. This CDR3 spans 14 amino acids.

J is TRBJ2-7 and V is TRBV18, with TRBD2 as a possible D gene (6 bases). Germline loops: CDR1 KGHSH, CDR2 LQKENI. V gave up 1 base and J gave up 5 bases, with 12 bases separating them. The CDR3 totals 14 residues. This CDR3 reads CASSPLGSWDEQYF. CDR3 nucleotide sequence: TGTGCCAGCTCACCACTCGGGAGCTGGGACGAGCAGTACTTC.

This clonotype was counted a few times. The chain couples TRBV11-2 to TRBJ2-2, with 11 nucleotides matching TRBD2. The CDR3 is made up of 18 amino acids. Germline assignment: CDR1 SGHAT and CDR2 FQNNGV. The J segment lost 1 base and the V segment lost 5 bases, leaving 9 bases of the junction unmatched. The CDR3 loop reads CASSGEGLADLNTGELFF. CDR3 nucleotides: TGTGCCAGCAGCGGGGAGGGACTAGCGGACTTGAACACCGGGGAGCTGTTTTTT.

This clonotype has only a few counts. This chain links TRBV11-2 with TRBJ2-3; the match to TRBD2 covers 9 bases. Looked up from germline, CDR1 is SGHAT and CDR2 is FQNNGV. J was trimmed by 0 bases and V by 0 bases; bases with no gene match: 16. The CDR3 is 21 amino acids. The CDR3 nucleotides read TGTGCCAGCAGCTTAGACATGGCAGTAGCGGGAGCGGTCCCGAGCACAGATACGCAGTATTTT. It codes for CASSLDMAVAGAVPSTDTQYF.

This clonotype showed up many times. This rearrangement joins TRBV15 to TRBJ1-5, with 7 bases identical to TRBD1. The CDR3 length is 14 residues. Germline trimming cut 2 bases from V and 6 bases from J; bases unmatched to any gene: 4. CDR1 is LNHNV and CDR2 is YYDKDF in the germline V gene (reference sequence). Written as DNA, the CDR3 is TGTGCCACCAGCAGACGACAGGGTACTCAGCCCCAGCATTTT. Encoded protein: CATSRRQGTQPQHF.

This clonotype was seen more than once but under ten times. The V gene is TRBV30, the J gene TRBJ2-1, with 10 nucleotides matching TRBD2. J gave up 6 bases and V 4 bases, and 9 bases lay outside the gene matches. The germline V gene has CDR1 GTSNPN and CDR2 SVGIG (reference sequence). This CDR3 comprises 15 residues. CDR3 amino acids: CAWISGTSVINEQFF. The CDR3 nucleotides read TGTGCCTGGATCTCCGGGACTAGCGTCATCAATGAGCAGTTCTTC.

The V and J genes are TRBV5-1 and TRBJ2-7, with TRBD1 identical over 10 bases. The germline V gene encodes CDR1 SGHRS and CDR2 YFSETQ. CDR3 length: 16 amino acids. The J segment lost 2 bases and the V segment lost 3 bases, leaving 8 bases of the junction unmatched. This CDR3 reads CASSSDRDRGTYEQYF. CDR3 bases: TGCGCCAGCAGCTCAGACCGGGACAGGGGTACCTACGAGCAGTACTTC.

This clonotype was seen a handful of times. The chain carries TRBV2 and TRBJ2-3; the match to TRBD2 covers 7 bases. The trim removed 2 bases at V and 2 bases at J, leaving 4 bases unmatched. Germline CDR1 is SNHLY and CDR2 is FYNNEI. The CDR3 is made up of 15 amino acids. The CDR3: CASSESGGPTDTQYF. DNA of the CDR3: TGTGCCAGCAGTGAATCGGGGGGTCCCACAGATACGCAGTATTTT.

This clonotype was seen many times. J is TRBJ2-7 and V is TRBV3-1; 9 nucleotides align to TRBD1. From germline, CDR1 is LGHDT and CDR2 YNNKEL (reference sequence). This CDR3 has 16 amino acids. V trimming: 0 bases; J trimming: 5 bases; junction bases outside the gene matches: 8. DNA for the CDR3: TGTGCCAGCAGCCAAGAGGGACAGGGACGTTCCCACGAGCAGTACTTC. Translating gives CASSQEGQGRSHEQYF.

J is TRBJ2-2 and V is TRBV7-9, with D perhaps being TRBD1 or TRBD2 (5 bases each). This CDR3 is 14 amino acids long. Per the germline V gene, CDR1 is SEHNR and CDR2 is FQNEAQ (reference sequence). The V end was cut by 5 bases, the J end by 4 bases, with 11 bases between. In DNA, the CDR3 is TGTGCCAGCAGCCCGGGGACCCTCACCGGGGAGCTGTTTTTT. It specifies CASSPGTLTGELFF.

This clonotype was seen a handful of times. The chain has TRBV12-3 or TRBV12-4 and TRBJ1-2; unclear D gene. Trimming stripped 3 bases from V and 8 bases from J, with 13 bases between. The CDR3 has 13 amino acids. DNA for the CDR3: TGTGCCAGCAGTTTTCTGGAGGCAGCGGGCTACACCTTC. It yields the protein CASSFLEAAGYTF.

V is TRBV7-6 and J is TRBJ1-2, with 9 bases that match TRBD1. CDR1 SGHVS and CDR2 FNYEAQ come from the germline V gene. The CDR3 loop spans 16 amino acids. V lost 4 bases and J lost 4; bases outside the gene matches: 10. CDR3 coding DNA: TGTGCCAGCAGCTCGGGACAGGGAGCAGAAGGCTATGGCTACACCTTC. This encodes CASSSGQGAEGYGYTF.